Listed below are T cell receptor beta chains from one sample, sequenced in a study of blood T cell repertoires in COVID-19. Data came from immunoSEQ multiplex PCR; TCRdb stores just in-frame clones and leaves some out. Here the sample spans approximately 300,000 clones, approximately 90% being singletons. Specimen: PBMCs or T cells enriched from blood (not recorded which). These receptors were taken from a woman in her 30s who had been exposed to COVID-19. Both conserved end residues are part of each CDR3. The D gene is left open where the match is weak. Not every row has a clone size; where given, it reads once, few, many or a size class.

j_call	d_call	v_call	clone_size	cdr3_aa	cdr3_nt
TRBJ2-1	TRBD1	TRBV5-5	NA	CASSPRDRSYNEQFF	TGTGCCAGCAGCCCGAGGGACAGATCCTACAATGAGCAGTTCTTC
TRBJ2-3	NA	TRBV9	NA	CASNPTGLDTQYF	TGTGCCAGCAACCCCACGGGGTTAGATACGCAGTATTTT
TRBJ2-7	NA	TRBV2	NA	CASSRSIANLYEQYF	TGTGCCAGCAGTAGGTCAATAGCTAACCTTTACGAGCAGTACTTC
TRBJ1-2	NA	TRBV2	NA	CASSSQGRGGQANYGYTF	TGTGCCAGCAGTAGTCAGGGGCGCGGAGGTCAAGCTAACTATGGCTACACCTTC
TRBJ2-7	NA	TRBV10-1	NA	CASRQQAYEQYF	TGCGCCAGCAGACAGCAGGCCTACGAGCAGTACTTC
TRBJ2-3	TRBD2	TRBV30	NA	CAWSGGGGADTQYF	TGTGCCTGGAGTGGTGGCGGGGGGGCAGATACGCAGTATTTT
TRBJ1-3	NA	TRBV11-2	once	CASSRGSDTIYF	TGTGCCAGCAGCCGCGGCAGTGACACCATATATTTT
TRBJ2-7	NA	TRBV6-5	NA	CASSYSGRVNEQYF	TGTGCCAGCAGTTACTCTGGCAGGGTTAACGAGCAGTACTTC
TRBJ1-2	NA	TRBV2	once	CASSLEGKVYGYTF	TGTGCCAGCAGTCTGGAGGGGAAGGTCTATGGCTACACCTTC
TRBJ1-5	TRBD1	TRBV27	NA	CASSQDRGNQPQHF	TGTGCCAGCAGTCAAGACAGGGGCAATCAGCCCCAGCATTTT
TRBJ1-5	TRBD1	TRBV10-3	NA	CAIKGQGGNQPQHF	TGTGCCATCAAGGGACAGGGTGGCAATCAGCCCCAGCATTTT
TRBJ1-1	TRBD1	TRBV7-2	NA	CASSLVRAGGKAFF	TGTGCCAGCAGCTTAGTAAGGGCAGGGGGCAAGGCTTTCTTT
TRBJ1-5	TRBD1	TRBV9	NA	CASSVGQGGNQPQHF	TGTGCCAGCAGCGTGGGACAGGGTGGCAATCAGCCCCAGCATTTT
TRBJ1-2	NA	TRBV2	NA	CASSDVGGWYGYTF	TGTGCCAGCAGTGACGTCGGGGGATGGTATGGCTACACCTTC
TRBJ2-1	NA	TRBV9	few	CASSGGWGNEQFF	TGTGCCAGCAGCGGAGGGTGGGGCAATGAGCAGTTCTTC
TRBJ1-5	NA	TRBV7-6	NA	CASSASPASVGNQPQHF	TGTGCCAGCAGCGCAAGCCCCGCGAGTGTTGGCAATCAGCCCCAGCATTTT
TRBJ1-6	NA	TRBV27	NA	CASSPGGPSSYNSPLHF	TGTGCCAGCAGCCCGGGAGGGCCGAGCTCCTATAATTCACCCCTCCACTTT
TRBJ1-1	NA	TRBV12-3/TRBV12-4	NA	CASNRRYGTEAFF	TGTGCCAGCAACAGGCGGTATGGCACTGAAGCTTTCTTT
TRBJ1-5	NA	TRBV18	NA	CASSPLESQQPQHF	TGTGCCAGCTCACCACTCGAGTCACAGCAGCCCCAGCATTTT
TRBJ1-5	TRBD1	TRBV7-8	NA	CASSLTGVLGQPQHF	TGTGCCAGCAGCTTGACAGGGGTTTTAGGTCAGCCCCAGCATTTT
TRBJ2-7	NA	TRBV6-5	NA	CASSPTGPEQYF	TGTGCCAGCAGTCCAACAGGTCCCGAGCAGTACTTC
TRBJ1-5	TRBD1	TRBV5-6	NA	CASTIGDRGGNQPQHF	TGTGCCAGCACCATAGGGGACAGGGGTGGAAATCAGCCCCAGCATTTT
TRBJ2-5	TRBD2	TRBV9	NA	CASSNGLAFRETQYF	TGTGCCAGCAGCAACGGACTAGCGTTCCGCGAGACCCAGTACTTC
TRBJ1-2	NA	TRBV14	NA	CASSQVRDNYGYTF	TGTGCCAGCAGCCAGGTCCGGGATAACTATGGCTACACCTTC
TRBJ1-2	NA	TRBV20-1	NA	CSASGSNYGYTF	TGCAGTGCTAGTGGCAGTAACTATGGCTACACCTTC
TRBJ1-2	NA	TRBV7-3	NA	CASSPFGRGSGYGYTF	TGTGCCAGCAGCCCGTTCGGGAGGGGCTCCGGCTATGGCTACACCTTC
TRBJ2-7	TRBD1	TRBV15	NA	CATSRGFGDRGPYEQYF	TGTGCCACCAGCAGAGGTTTTGGGGACAGGGGGCCTTACGAGCAGTACTTC
TRBJ2-6	NA	TRBV2	NA	CASSEWRGGRSGANVLTF	TGTGCCAGCAGTGAATGGCGTGGAGGACGCTCTGGGGCCAACGTCCTGACTTTC
TRBJ2-3	NA	TRBV7-2	NA	CASTYRGGLSTDTQYF	TGTGCCAGCACCTATAGGGGGGGGCTTAGCACAGATACGCAGTATTTT
TRBJ2-3	NA	TRBV12-5	NA	CASGLVQGRTDTQYF	TGTGCTAGTGGTTTGGTACAGGGTAGGACAGATACGCAGTATTTT
TRBJ1-1	NA	TRBV5-1	NA	CASSLIGASTEAFF	TGCGCCAGCAGCTTGATTGGGGCTAGCACTGAAGCTTTCTTT
TRBJ1-1	TRBD1	TRBV5-4	NA	CASSSGTGVPNTEAFF	TGTGCCAGCAGCTCCGGGACAGGGGTACCGAACACTGAAGCTTTCTTT
TRBJ2-2	NA	TRBV11-2	NA	CASSLVGGRSTGELFF	TGTGCCAGCAGCTTAGTCGGGGGTAGAAGTACCGGGGAGCTGTTTTTT
TRBJ2-7	TRBD1	TRBV28	NA	CASRDRGKYEQYF	TGTGCCAGCCGGGACAGGGGAAAATACGAGCAGTACTTC
TRBJ1-3	TRBD1	TRBV4-1	NA	CASSQDDRVHTIYF	TGCGCCAGCAGCCAAGATGACAGGGTGCACACCATATATTTT
TRBJ1-2	TRBD1	TRBV5-1	once	CASSITTGDYGYTF	TGCGCCAGCAGCATTACTACAGGGGACTATGGCTACACCTTC